This is a list of T cell receptor beta chains from one sample in a study of cytomegalovirus exposure and HLA in healthy donors. Profiled with immunoSEQ multiplex PCR; TCRdb holds only in-frame clones, not every one. The repertoire holds about 110,000 clones, with 70% to 80% as singletons. The material sequenced was PBMCs. These receptor sequences come from a woman between 25 and 40 years old in good health and CMV-seropositive. Each CDR3 is given with its conserved first and last residue. The D gene is left open where the match is weak. Clone size is stated in some rows and not others, as once, few, many or a class when expanded.

j_call: TRBJ2-3; clone_size: once; d_call: .; v_call: TRBV7-9; cdr3_nt: TGTTCCAGCAGCTTAGTGCGAGATACGCAGTATTTT; cdr3_aa: CSSSLVRDTQYF
j_call: TRBJ2-5; clone_size: once; d_call: TRBD2; v_call: TRBV15; cdr3_nt: TGTGCCACCAGCAGGACTCTGGAGGGACTAGCGGGAGGCCAAAAAGAGACCCAGTACTTC; cdr3_aa: CATSRTLEGLAGGQKETQYF
j_call: TRBJ2-1; clone_size: .; d_call: TRBD2; v_call: TRBV19; cdr3_nt: TGTGCCAGTACCCAACTAGCGGGAGCCTACAATGAGCAGTTCTTC; cdr3_aa: CASTQLAGAYNEQFF
j_call: TRBJ1-1; clone_size: .; d_call: .; v_call: TRBV30; cdr3_nt: TGTGCCTGGAACTCTCCGACACATTGGAACACTGAAGCTTTCTTT; cdr3_aa: CAWNSPTHWNTEAFF
j_call: TRBJ1-2; clone_size: .; d_call: .; v_call: TRBV25-1; cdr3_nt: TGTGCCAGCAGTCCGGGAATTGGCTACACCTTC; cdr3_aa: CASSPGIGYTF
j_call: TRBJ1-6; clone_size: .; d_call: TRBD1; v_call: TRBV7-8; cdr3_nt: TGTGCCAGCAGCTTAAGGGACAGGGGACAAGGCTCACCCCTCCACTTT; cdr3_aa: CASSLRDRGQGSPLHF
j_call: TRBJ2-2; clone_size: few; d_call: TRBD2; v_call: TRBV7-7; cdr3_nt: TGTGCTAGCAGCTCGGGACTAGCGGGGGTCACCGGGGAGCTGTTTTTT; cdr3_aa: CASSSGLAGVTGELFF
j_call: TRBJ2-7; clone_size: .; d_call: .; v_call: TRBV11-2; cdr3_nt: TGTGCCAGCACCCCCACGGTCTACGAGCAGTACTTC; cdr3_aa: CASTPTVYEQYF
j_call: TRBJ2-3; clone_size: .; d_call: .; v_call: TRBV6-5; cdr3_nt: TGTGCCAGCAGTCCTAGCACAGATACGCAGTATTTT; cdr3_aa: CASSPSTDTQYF
j_call: TRBJ1-4; clone_size: once; d_call: TRBD1; v_call: TRBV2; cdr3_nt: TGTGCCAGCAGTTCCTCGGGACAGCTTGAAAAACTGTTTTTT; cdr3_aa: CASSSSGQLEKLFF
j_call: TRBJ2-7; clone_size: .; d_call: TRBD1; v_call: TRBV6-1; cdr3_nt: TGTGCCAGCGGTTCGGGACAGGGGGCTGGGGAGCAGTACTTC; cdr3_aa: CASGSGQGAGEQYF
j_call: TRBJ2-7; clone_size: .; d_call: .; v_call: TRBV5-1; cdr3_nt: TGCGCCAGCAGCTTGGACGGCTCCTACGAGCAGTACTTC; cdr3_aa: CASSLDGSYEQYF
j_call: TRBJ2-7; clone_size: .; d_call: .; v_call: TRBV13; cdr3_nt: TGTGCCAGCAGCTTAGAACCAGGCTACGAGCAGTACTTC; cdr3_aa: CASSLEPGYEQYF
j_call: TRBJ2-1; clone_size: .; d_call: .; v_call: TRBV5-4; cdr3_nt: TGTGCCAGCAGCTTGGTGTTCTCGGTCAATGAGCAGTTCTTC; cdr3_aa: CASSLVFSVNEQFF
j_call: TRBJ1-2; clone_size: .; d_call: TRBD1; v_call: TRBV6-1; cdr3_nt: TGTGCCAGCAGGAAAGGGACAGGGAACTATGGCTACACCTTC; cdr3_aa: CASRKGTGNYGYTF
j_call: TRBJ2-5; clone_size: .; d_call: TRBD2; v_call: TRBV11-3; cdr3_nt: TGTGCCAGCAGCTTTCCTAGCGGGACCCCAGAGACCCAGTACTTC; cdr3_aa: CASSFPSGTPETQYF
j_call: TRBJ2-5; clone_size: .; d_call: TRBD1; v_call: TRBV10-1; cdr3_nt: TGCGCCAGTGGACAGGGCGAGACCCAGTACTTC; cdr3_aa: CASGQGETQYF
j_call: TRBJ1-1; clone_size: .; d_call: .; v_call: TRBV29-1; cdr3_nt: TGCAGCATATCACTGCAAGAAGCTTTCTTT; cdr3_aa: CSISLQEAFF
j_call: TRBJ2-2; clone_size: .; d_call: .; v_call: TRBV10-2; cdr3_nt: TGCGCCAGCACAAAGTACATCGGTGGCAGGCCGAACACCGGGGAGCTGTTTTTT; cdr3_aa: CASTKYIGGRPNTGELFF
j_call: TRBJ2-1; clone_size: .; d_call: TRBD2; v_call: TRBV5-1; cdr3_nt: TGCGCCAGCAGCTTAGCACTAGCGGGTTCCAATGAGCAGTTCTTC; cdr3_aa: CASSLALAGSNEQFF
j_call: TRBJ2-1; clone_size: .; d_call: TRBD1; v_call: TRBV6-5; cdr3_nt: TGTGCCAGCAGTTACTTGACAGGGATATACAATGAGCAGTTCTTC; cdr3_aa: CASSYLTGIYNEQFF
j_call: TRBJ1-6; clone_size: .; d_call: .; v_call: TRBV5-1; cdr3_nt: TGCGCCAGCAGCTTGGAATGGCCACCCCTCCACTTT; cdr3_aa: CASSLEWPPLHF
j_call: TRBJ1-5; clone_size: .; d_call: TRBD1; v_call: TRBV19; cdr3_nt: TGTGCCAGTAGCCAAACAGGGGTCAACAATCAGCCCCAGCATTTT; cdr3_aa: CASSQTGVNNQPQHF
j_call: TRBJ1-2; clone_size: .; d_call: .; v_call: TRBV21-1; cdr3_nt: TGTGCCAGCAGCGCCAGATCGGGAAAAGCGGCTTTGCACTATGGCTACACCTTC; cdr3_aa: CASSARSGKAALHYGYTF
j_call: TRBJ2-5; clone_size: .; d_call: .; v_call: TRBV30; cdr3_nt: TGTGCCTGGAGTGTACCGGGGGAGACCCAGTACTTC; cdr3_aa: CAWSVPGETQYF
j_call: TRBJ2-4; clone_size: .; d_call: .; v_call: TRBV7-3; cdr3_nt: TGTGCCAGCAGCCCAGGAGCCAAAAACATTCAGTACTTC; cdr3_aa: CASSPGAKNIQYF
j_call: TRBJ1-3; clone_size: .; d_call: .; v_call: TRBV4-1; cdr3_nt: TGCGCCAGCAGCCAAGAGTCCAGGACATCTGGAAACACCATATATTTT; cdr3_aa: CASSQESRTSGNTIYF
j_call: TRBJ2-1; clone_size: .; d_call: TRBD1; v_call: TRBV5-1; cdr3_nt: TGCGCCAGCAGCTCTAACGGACAGGCCCCCTTCGTGCAGTTCTTC; cdr3_aa: CASSSNGQAPFVQFF
j_call: TRBJ2-3; clone_size: few; d_call: TRBD2; v_call: TRBV11-2; cdr3_nt: TGTGCCAGCAGCTACCGCTTACTAGCGGGGGGGGCAGATACGCAGTATTTT; cdr3_aa: CASSYRLLAGGADTQYF